The present T cell receptor beta chain was sequenced within a study of cytomegalovirus exposure and HLA in healthy donors. Study in general: Drawn from HLA-typed donors, about 82 million unique TCRs were held in an early data release. Regarding the study as a whole: There were several of the most significant clusters that appeared linked to common viral pathogens in a later analysis.

Germline V lookup: CDR1 LNHDA, CDR2 SQIVND (reference sequence). CDR3 length equals 17 residues. The trim removed 0 bases at V and 5 bases at J, leaving 9 bases unmatched. A remark on this clone: Its antigen remains unidentified.

Primers for the PCR totalled 60 Vbeta and 13 Jbeta. Libraries were prepared by immunoSEQ multiplex PCR; TCRdb keeps only in-frame clonotypes and omits some of them. There are 85,000 to 90,000 clones in the sample, with approximately 15% held by the top ten. The sample comprised PBMCs. This TCR derives from a man between 50 and 59 years old in good health and CMV-seropositive. The rearrangement links TRBV19 to TRBJ2-1; 8 bases agree with TRBD1. The CDR3 DNA reads TGTGCCAGTAGTATAGATCATGAGACAGGGGCCCACAATGAGCAGTTCTTC. This encodes CASSIDHETGAHNEQFF.